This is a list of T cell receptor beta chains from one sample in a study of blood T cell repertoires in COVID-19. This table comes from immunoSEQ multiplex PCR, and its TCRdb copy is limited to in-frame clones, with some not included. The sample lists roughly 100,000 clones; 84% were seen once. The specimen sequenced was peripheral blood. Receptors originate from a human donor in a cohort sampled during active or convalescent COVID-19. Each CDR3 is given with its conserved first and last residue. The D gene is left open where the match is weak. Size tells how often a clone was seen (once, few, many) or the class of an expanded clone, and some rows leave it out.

CASSLSSSRAYEQYF TGTGCCAGCAGCTTGTCTTCTAGCCGAGCCTACGAGCAGTACTTC few TRBJ2-7 . TRBV5-4
CASSFRVNTEAFF TGTGCCAGCAGTTTCAGGGTGAACACTGAAGCTTTCTTT . TRBJ1-1 . TRBV6-2/TRBV6-3
CARQLTGDLATNEKLFF TGTGCCAGACAGCTAACAGGGGACCTTGCAACTAATGAAAAACTGTTTTTT . TRBJ1-4 TRBD1 TRBV5-3
CSVEDQGRGTGEQYF TGCAGCGTTGAAGATCAGGGCAGGGGGACGGGGGAGCAGTACTTC . TRBJ2-7 TRBD1 TRBV29-1
CASSLRQGQNQPQHF TGTGCCAGCAGCTTGAGACAGGGACAGAATCAGCCCCAGCATTTT . TRBJ1-5 TRBD1 TRBV7-8
CASSWGGGMNTEAFF TGTGCCAGCAGTTGGGGAGGGGGTATGAACACTGAAGCTTTCTTT . TRBJ1-1 . TRBV28
CASTPTGGNQPQHF TGTGCCAGCACCCCAACGGGGGGCAATCAGCCCCAGCATTTT . TRBJ1-5 . TRBV6-5
CASSPGTSGDNEQFF TGTGCCAGCTCCCCAGGGACTAGCGGGGACAATGAGCAGTTCTTC . TRBJ2-1 TRBD2 TRBV18
CASSQGVSYNEQFF TGCGCCAGCAGCCAAGGCGTCTCCTACAATGAGCAGTTCTTC . TRBJ2-1 . TRBV4-1
CASSRDTNYGYTF TGTGCCAGCAGTAGGGACACCAACTATGGCTACACCTTC once TRBJ1-2 . TRBV2
CASSPRQGNIYEQYF TGTGCCAGCTCACCAAGACAGGGGAATATCTACGAGCAGTACTTC . TRBJ2-7 TRBD1 TRBV18
CASSPRQGGQPQHF TGTGCCAGCAGCCCCCGGCAGGGCGGTCAGCCCCAGCATTTT . TRBJ1-5 . TRBV5-5
CASSWTSGGTDTQYF TGTGCCAGCAGCTGGACTAGCGGGGGCACAGATACGCAGTATTTT few TRBJ2-3 TRBD2 TRBV6-2/TRBV6-3
CAARERVGDNNEQFF TGTGCCGCGAGGGAGCGGGTGGGGGATAACAATGAGCAGTTCTTC . TRBJ2-1 . TRBV9
CASSSEGGLAGGLNNEQFF TGCGCCAGCAGCTCCGAAGGCGGACTAGCGGGGGGCCTTAACAATGAGCAGTTCTTC . TRBJ2-1 TRBD2 TRBV5-1
CASSWGSGGGQPQHF TGTGCCAGTAGTTGGGGGTCAGGGGGCGGTCAGCCCCAGCATTTT . TRBJ1-5 TRBD1 TRBV19
CASSYSSARRTFF TGTGCCAGCAGTTACTCCAGTGCCAGGCGTACGTTCTTC once TRBJ2-1 . TRBV6-2/TRBV6-3
CASSLGPSDPNEQFF TGTGCCAGCAGCTTAGGTCCTAGCGACCCTAATGAGCAGTTCTTC . TRBJ2-1 . TRBV7-2
CSPTRGNTEAFF TGCAGCCCCACGCGAGGAAACACTGAAGCTTTCTTT . TRBJ1-1 . TRBV29-1
CSGQLAVPGGELFF TGCAGCGGGCAACTAGCGGTACCGGGTGGGGAGCTGTTTTTT . TRBJ2-2 TRBD2 TRBV29-1
CASSVGTVNTEAFF TGTGCCAGCAGCGTAGGGACAGTGAACACTGAAGCTTTCTTT many TRBJ1-1 . TRBV9
CAISESGRGREAFF TGTGCCATCAGTGAGTCTGGCAGGGGAAGGGAAGCTTTCTTT . TRBJ1-1 . TRBV10-3
CASSGTGEEKLFF TGCGCCAGCAGCGGGACAGGGGAAGAAAAACTGTTTTTT . TRBJ1-4 TRBD1 TRBV10-1
CASSFGGTYEQYF TGTGCCAGCAGTTTCGGAGGGACCTACGAGCAGTACTTC . TRBJ2-7 . TRBV12-3/TRBV12-4
CASSHHGTGSYNSPLHF TGTGCCAGCAGCCATCATGGGACAGGCTCCTATAATTCACCCCTCCACTTT . TRBJ1-6 TRBD1 TRBV14
CASSSQGLGEKLFF TGCGCCAGCAGCTCTCAGGGGCTGGGTGAAAAACTGTTTTTT . TRBJ1-4 . TRBV5-1
CASSGRESGGSYTF TGTGCCAGTAGTGGGCGAGAGAGTGGAGGAAGCTACACCTTC . TRBJ1-2 . TRBV19
CASSQPTSFHNEQFF TGCGCCAGCAGCCAACCGACTAGCTTCCACAATGAGCAGTTCTTC . TRBJ2-1 TRBD2 TRBV4-1
CASSEALNTEAFF TGCGCCAGCAGTGAGGCGTTGAACACTGAAGCTTTCTTT few TRBJ1-1 . TRBV10-2
CASSQAGGQGTQYF TGTGCCAGCAGCCAAGCGGGGGGGCAGGGGACCCAGTACTTC . TRBJ2-5 TRBD2 TRBV4-2
CASSLESNREPQHF TGTGCCAGCAGCTTGGAATCAAACAGGGAGCCCCAGCATTTT . TRBJ1-5 . TRBV5-6
CASSVLAGGMYEQYF TGTGCCAGCAGCGTATTAGCGGGGGGGATGTACGAGCAGTACTTC . TRBJ2-7 TRBD2 TRBV11-2
CASSETPQAPFYGYTF TGTGCCAGCAGTGAGACCCCCCAGGCCCCGTTTTATGGCTACACCTTC many TRBJ1-2 . TRBV6-4
CSVGTGGSFYGYTF TGCAGCGTGGGGACAGGGGGGTCCTTTTATGGCTACACCTTC . TRBJ1-2 TRBD1 TRBV29-1
CSVRPDNYGYTF TGCAGCGTGAGGCCTGATAACTATGGCTACACCTTC . TRBJ1-2 . TRBV29-1
CASSLGWQGNTEAFF TGTGCCAGCAGCTTAGGTTGGCAGGGGAACACTGAAGCTTTCTTT . TRBJ1-1 . TRBV11-2
CASSPSGGDVGYTF TGTGCCAGCAGCCCATCGGGGGGGGATGTCGGCTACACCTTC . TRBJ1-2 . TRBV4-2
CASSHGQAPYEQYF TGTGCCAGCAGCCACGGCCAGGCTCCCTACGAGCAGTACTTC . TRBJ2-7 . TRBV11-3
CASSFPGQASNQPQHF TGTGCCAGCAGTTTTCCGGGACAGGCTAGCAATCAGCCCCAGCATTTT . TRBJ1-5 TRBD1 TRBV6-6
CASSYGGGQPQHF TGTGCCAGCAGTTACGGGGGAGGACAGCCCCAGCATTTT . TRBJ1-5 . TRBV27
CASSLAGGYNEQFF TGTGCCAGCAGCTTAGCGGGGGGGTACAATGAGCAGTTCTTC once TRBJ2-1 TRBD2 TRBV7-2
CASSLEGGKKLFF TGCGCCAGCAGTCTCGAGGGAGGGAAAAAACTGTTTTTT . TRBJ1-4 . TRBV5-1
CASSPRQGMGTDTQYF TGCGCCAGCAGCCCTCGACAGGGTATGGGCACAGATACGCAGTATTTT few TRBJ2-3 TRBD1 TRBV5-1
CASSLDGISYNEQFF TGTGCCAGCAGCTTGGACGGGATCTCCTACAATGAGCAGTTCTTC few TRBJ2-1 . TRBV11-2
CASSLRLAGGTDTQYF TGCGCCAGCAGCCTCCGACTAGCGGGAGGCACAGATACGCAGTATTTT . TRBJ2-3 TRBD2 TRBV5-1
CASSPRVGTEPYEQYF TGTGCCAGCAGCCCACGGGTGGGGACAGAACCCTACGAGCAGTACTTC . TRBJ2-7 TRBD1 TRBV11-3
CATSDWGRGEQFF TGTGCCACCAGTGATTGGGGCCGGGGGGAGCAGTTCTTC . TRBJ2-1 . TRBV24-1
CAISDLGNTIYF TGTGCCATCAGTGACCTAGGAAACACCATATATTTT . TRBJ1-3 . TRBV10-3
CASSEIAGTYEQYF TGTGCCAGCAGCGAGATAGCGGGGACCTACGAGCAGTACTTC . TRBJ2-7 TRBD2 TRBV7-3
CASSARTGGTEAFF TGTGCCAGCAGCGCCAGGACAGGGGGCACTGAAGCTTTCTTT few TRBJ1-1 TRBD1 TRBV9
CASSLMTSRNEQFF TGTGCCAGCAGCTTAATGACATCCCGGAATGAGCAGTTCTTC . TRBJ2-1 . TRBV11-3
CASSEGTNYGYTF TGTGCCAGCAGTGAAGGGACAAACTATGGCTACACCTTC . TRBJ1-2 . TRBV6-1
CASSLTGGDGYTF TGTGCCAGCAGCTTGACAGGGGGTGACGGCTACACCTTC . TRBJ1-2 TRBD1 TRBV5-6
CASSLSYEQFF TGTGCCAGCAGCTTAAGCTATGAGCAGTTCTTC . TRBJ2-1 . TRBV7-8
CASPLAFF TGTGCCAGTCCCTTAGCTTTCTTT . TRBJ1-1 . TRBV19